What follows is one TCR beta chain and its context. This entry belongs to a study of blood T cell repertoires in COVID-19. Study at large: Collection of acute and convalescent COVID-19 samples took place in the United States, Italy and Spain.

Measured with immunoSEQ multiplex PCR; TCRdb has only the in-frame clones, and not every one. This sample has roughly 350,000 clones; approximately 89% occur once, and the top ten carry 3% to 4%. The sequence derives from a young woman who had recovered from COVID-19. Source material: peripheral blood.

The DNA for the CDR3 is TGTGCCAGCAGTTGGAGGGGGCCCAATGAGCAGTTCTTC. Amino acid sequence: CASSWRGPNEQFF. The genes are TRBV6-2 or TRBV6-3 and TRBJ2-1; a possible D gene is TRBD1 (7 bases). CDR3 size: 13 residues. V was cut by 4 bases and J by 6 bases, with 10 bases left in between. Germline CDR1 and CDR2: MNHEY and SVGEGT.